This TCR beta chain was documented in a study of T-cell memory formation after mild COVID-19. Findings and caveats of the study: There were some responding clones in pre-infection memory, which suggested that cross-reactive memory had joined. A second wave expanding day 15 to 37 was CD4+-biased; contracting clones were balanced.

TCRdb re-analysed the 5' RACE reads in MiXCR, keeping a single row per CDR3 protein. The table has over 150,000 distinct CDR3 sequences, about 18% seen once. Germline V CDR1 and CDR2: SGHAT, FQNNGV. The CDR3 sequence is 15 residues long. V was pared by 5 bases and J by 6 bases, with 8 bases of the junction left unmatched. Regarding this clonotype: Its antigen is unknown.

J is TRBJ2-3 and V is TRBV11-2; TRBD1 agrees at 10 bases. The material sequenced was PBMCs or a T cell subset sorted from them (not recorded which). This TCR came from a young man who had mild COVID-19 (a few samples of this study predate the infection). Cell type and time point are not known. This CDR3 reads CASSRRQGASDTQYF. CDR3 nucleotides: TGTGCCAGCAGCCGCCGACAGGGGGCCTCGGATACGCAGTATTTT.